The present T cell receptor beta chain was sequenced within a study of early T cells in non-severe SARS-CoV-2 infection. Study details: Sequencing used unsorted whole-blood bulk RNA, so chains lack pairing.

Study-level findings and limits: There was a bias toward anti-spike CD8 responses in VDJdb matching, which missed private and CD4 specificities.

Separate cDNA molecules each had unique molecular identifiers attached to them. TCRdb itself ran the 5' RACE reads through MiXCR, one entry per CDR3 protein. Here the sample spans about 68,000 distinct CDR3 sequences, 10% to 15% being singletons. This CDR3 contains 14 residues. V was shortened by 4 bases and J by 3 bases, with 13 bases between the two germline ends. Germline V gene data show CDR1 as GTSNPN and CDR2 as SVGIG (reference sequence). Turning to this clonotype: The antigen is unknown.

The chain has TRBV30 and TRBJ2-1; D may be TRBD2 (5 bases). The sequence derives from an adult who was a healthcare worker with PCR-confirmed SARS-CoV-2 infection or an uninfected control (not recorded which). Specimen: whole blood. The CDR3, as DNA: TGTGCCTGGACCCCTTCGGAGGTCTACAATGAGCAGTTCTTC. Its translation: CAWTPSEVYNEQFF.